Given below is one TCR beta chain in context. This CDR3 is built from 13 residues. Trimming removed 0 bases at V and 4 bases at J, with 6 bases between. CDR1 and CDR2 from the germline V gene are MNHEY and SMNVEV (reference sequence). Only in-frame clones appear in the TCRdb table, and some are missing; sequencing was by immunoSEQ multiplex PCR. The table includes approximately 79,000 clones, around 96% detected once. This record belongs to a study of technical replicates of blood from several donors. This receptor was identified in a human donor in good health. The rearrangement joins TRBV27 to TRBJ2-5, with D perhaps TRBD1 (6 bases). Material for sequencing was T cells isolated from PBMCs. CDR3 DNA: TGTGCCAGCAGTTTATCCAGGGGAGAGACCCAGTACTTC. Translating it yields CASSLSRGETQYF.